This TCR beta chain was sequenced for a study of T cell repertoires in cytomegalovirus infection. In its sample, this clonotype is medium-sized (0.01 to 0.1%). Antigen: not known. TCRdb reprocessed the reads via MiXCR and lists one record per CDR3 protein. Of approximately 220,000 distinct CDR3 sequences listed, 35% to 40% were seen once; the top ten hold approximately 60%. The CDR3 runs to 14 residues. Germline CDR1 is SGHTA and CDR2 is FQGNSA. V gave up 0 bases and J gave up 3 bases, with 6 bases separating them. Study-level findings and limits: Cumulative frequency of public TCR beta families picked out carriers of CMV plus the relevant HLA.

The V and J genes are TRBV7-2 and TRBJ1-5, with TRBD1 as a possible D gene (5 bases). The sample was CD8+ T cells from cultured PBMCs, taken from culture after CMV antigen stimulation. The receptor's source is a human donor in good health (CMV status not recorded). Some clones in this sample may be carry-over from other donors' samples. In nucleotides, the CDR3 is TGTGCCAGCAGCTTAGCGGGGGTCAATCAGCCCCAGCATTTT. It yields the protein CASSLAGVNQPQHF.